The source of this T cell receptor beta chain is a study of blood T cell repertoires in COVID-19. Study-wide background: Italy, Spain and the United States were the sources of the convalescent and acute COVID-19 samples.

In the source study's methods: Reference gene primers were amplified, and this amplification served to estimate nucleated cell counts. The protocol was immunoSEQ multiplex PCR, while the TCRdb copy is restricted to in-frame clones and leaves out a portion. The DNA gave D and trimming, while V, J and clone size come from that table. The table lists around 470,000 clones, 80% to 90% of them singletons. Followed over time, Seattle patients had been enrolled while infection was active. In germline, CDR1 is LGHDT, CDR2 YNNKEL (reference sequence). Trimming cost V 0 bases and J 8 bases, with 19 bases left between them. The CDR3 length is 16 residues.

The TCR sequence derives from a man between 18 and 29 years old with COVID-19, enrolled during active disease. The chain carries TRBV3-1 (or the pseudogene TRBV3-2) and TRBJ1-2, with a possible D match to TRBD1 (6 bases). The sample consisted of peripheral blood. This CDR3 reads CASSQDYTGQIGGYTF. CDR3 bases: TGTGCCAGCAGCCAAGATTACACAGGACAGATAGGAGGCTACACCTTC.